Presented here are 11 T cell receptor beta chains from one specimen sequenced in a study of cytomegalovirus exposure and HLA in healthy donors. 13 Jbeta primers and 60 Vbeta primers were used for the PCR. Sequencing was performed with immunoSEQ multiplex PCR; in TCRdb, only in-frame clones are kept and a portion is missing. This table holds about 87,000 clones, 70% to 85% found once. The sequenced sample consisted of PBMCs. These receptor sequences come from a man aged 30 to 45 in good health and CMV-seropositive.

The CDR3 loop reads CASKKDNANEKLFF. Here the CDR3 DNA reads TGTGCCAGCAAAAAGGACAACGCCAATGAAAAACTGTTTTTT. This chain links TRBV6-5 with TRBJ1-4, with a possible D match to TRBD1 (5 bases). The V end was cut by 7 bases, the J end by 5 bases, with 14 bases between. The CDR3 is 14 amino acids. CDR1 and CDR2 from the germline V gene are MNHEY and SVGAGI.

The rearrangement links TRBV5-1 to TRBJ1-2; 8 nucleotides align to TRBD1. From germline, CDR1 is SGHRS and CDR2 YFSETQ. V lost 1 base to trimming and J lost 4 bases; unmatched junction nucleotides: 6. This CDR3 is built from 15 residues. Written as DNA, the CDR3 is TGCGCCAGCAGCTTGAGGGGACAGGCGACCTATGGCTACACCTTC. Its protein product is CASSLRGQATYGYTF.

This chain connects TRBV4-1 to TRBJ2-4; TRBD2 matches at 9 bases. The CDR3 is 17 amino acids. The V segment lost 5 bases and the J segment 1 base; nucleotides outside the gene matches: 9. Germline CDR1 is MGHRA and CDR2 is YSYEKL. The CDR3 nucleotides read TGCGCCAGCAGCTCCCTGCCCAGCGGGGGGGCCAAAAACATTCAGTACTTC. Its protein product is CASSSLPSGGAKNIQYF.

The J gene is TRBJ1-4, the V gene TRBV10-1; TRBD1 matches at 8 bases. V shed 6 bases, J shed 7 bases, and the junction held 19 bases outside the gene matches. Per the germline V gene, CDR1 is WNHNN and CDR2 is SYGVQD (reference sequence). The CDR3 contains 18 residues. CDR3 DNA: TGCGCCAGCAGGGGGAGGGGCAGGGGGCGCGGTGGAGGTGAAAAACTGTTTTTT. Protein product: CASRGRGRGRGGGEKLFF.

CDR3 DNA: TGTGCCTGGAGGAAAGGCGGCAACACTGAAGCTTTCTTT. Protein sequence: CAWRKGGNTEAFF. The V and J genes are TRBV30 and TRBJ1-1; no clear D. Per the germline V gene, CDR1 is GTSNPN and CDR2 is SVGIG (reference sequence). Trimming removed 3 bases at V and 2 bases at J, with 10 bases between. This CDR3 comprises 13 residues.

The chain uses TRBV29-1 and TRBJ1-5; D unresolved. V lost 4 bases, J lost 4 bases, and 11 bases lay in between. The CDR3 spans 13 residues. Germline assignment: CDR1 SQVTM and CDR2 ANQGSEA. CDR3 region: CSVGGGPNQPQHF. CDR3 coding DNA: TGCAGCGTTGGGGGAGGGCCGAATCAGCCCCAGCATTTT.

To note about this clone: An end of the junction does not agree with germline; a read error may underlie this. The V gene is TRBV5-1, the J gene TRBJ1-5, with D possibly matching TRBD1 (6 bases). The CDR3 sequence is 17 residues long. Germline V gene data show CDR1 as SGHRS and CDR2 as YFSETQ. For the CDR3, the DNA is TGCGCCAGCAGCAAACTTGGGGGGGCGAGTAGCAATCAGCCCCAGAATTTT. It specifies CASSKLGGASSNQPQNF. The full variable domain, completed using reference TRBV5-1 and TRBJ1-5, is KAGVTQTPRYLIKTRGQQVTLSCSPISGHRSVSWYQQTPGQGLQFLFEYFSETQRNKGNFPGRFSGRQFSNSRSEMNVSTLELGDSALYLCASSKLGGASSNQPQNFGDGTRLSIL.

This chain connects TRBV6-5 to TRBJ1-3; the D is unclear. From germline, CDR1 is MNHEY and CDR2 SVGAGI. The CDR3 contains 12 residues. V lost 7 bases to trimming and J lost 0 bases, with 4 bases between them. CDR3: CASTGSGNTIYF. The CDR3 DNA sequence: TGTGCCAGCACCGGCTCTGGAAACACCATATATTTT.

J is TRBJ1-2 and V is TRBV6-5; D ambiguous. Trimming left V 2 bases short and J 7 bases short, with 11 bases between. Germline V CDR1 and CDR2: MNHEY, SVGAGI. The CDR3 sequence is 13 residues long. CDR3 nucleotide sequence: TGTGCCAGCAGTTACAGACCGGAGGGTGGCTACACCTTC. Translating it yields CASSYRPEGGYTF.

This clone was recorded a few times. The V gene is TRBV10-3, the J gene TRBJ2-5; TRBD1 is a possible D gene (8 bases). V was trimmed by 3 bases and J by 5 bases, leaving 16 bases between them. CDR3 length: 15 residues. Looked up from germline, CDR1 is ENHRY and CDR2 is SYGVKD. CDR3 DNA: TGTGCCATCAGTGACGGACAGGGAGGGCTGGAGACCCAGTACTTC. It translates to CAISDGQGGLETQYF.

Written as DNA, the CDR3 is TGCGCCAGCAGCCATGTAATCTCTGGGGCCAACGTCCTGACTTTC. Residues: CASSHVISGANVLTF. The chain joins TRBV4-3 to TRBJ2-6; D is undetermined. V was pared by 3 bases and J by 0 bases, with 6 bases between. The CDR3 totals 15 residues. Looked up from germline, CDR1 is LGHNA and CDR2 is YSLEER.